The source of this TCR beta chain is a study of tumor and adjacent non-tumor tissue in lung cancer. General observations from the study: Tumor tissue had significantly higher TCR diversity than normal lung.

TCRbeta libraries were built with three rounds of nested PCR, modified from ARM-PCR. In TCRdb, the multiplex PCR reads were re-called with MiXCR into one record per CDR3 protein. The sample yields 90,000 to 110,000 distinct CDR3 sequences, approximately 82% seen once. Germline V gene data show CDR1 as SGHAT and CDR2 as FQNNGV. V shed 2 bases, J shed 6 bases, and the junction held 9 bases outside the gene matches. The CDR3 has 15 amino acids. About this clonotype: Its antigen is still unknown. This CDR3 fails to terminate in the conserved phenylalanine or tryptophan, so it likely reflects a read error.

RNA was extracted from bulk tissue without any cell sorting. Between August and November 2014, newly diagnosed, chemotherapy-naive lung cancer patients underwent thoracic surgery in China. Sequences were obtained from lung tumor tissue. The rearrangement joins TRBV11-2 to TRBJ2-7, with 8 bases matching TRBD2. The source of this sequence is a woman aged 60-75 years with non-small cell lung cancer. The CDR3 loop reads CASSLTFGGGVEQYL. CDR3 nucleotide sequence: TGTGCCAGCAGCTTAACCTTCGGGGGGGGCGTCGAGCAGTACTTA.